This record looks at one T cell receptor beta chain sequence and its context. Here immunoSEQ multiplex PCR was the method, and the copy in TCRdb shows in-frame clones only, minus some. The sample records about 48,000 clones, roughly 88% being singletons. The germline V gene encodes CDR1 SGHVS and CDR2 FNYEAQ. CDR3 length equals 16 residues. The V gene end was trimmed by 5 bases and the J gene end by 6 bases; junction bases not matched to a gene: 5. This specimen belongs to a study of OX40 agonist ivuxolimab in advanced cancers. With baseline, cycle 4 day 1, and cycle 7 day 1 as timepoints, blood was sampled.

Here the sequenced sample was CD4+ or CD8+ T cells sorted from blood, taken in a trial of the OX40 agonist ivuxolimab. The chain joins TRBV7-6 to TRBJ1-6; 12 nucleotides align to TRBD1. The receptor was isolated from an adult with an advanced solid tumor such as melanoma, head and neck, liver or kidney cancer. CDR3 protein: CASSLGQGATNSPLHF. As DNA, the CDR3 is TGTGCCAGCAGCCTGGGACAGGGGGCCACTAATTCACCCCTCCACTTT.